This TCR beta chain is drawn from a study of cytomegalovirus exposure and HLA in healthy donors. The primer mix had 60 Vbeta and 13 Jbeta primers. Method: immunoSEQ multiplex PCR; TCRdb's copy keeps in-frame clones and lacks some. The sample has roughly 73,000 clones, roughly 84% seen once. Points on this clone: Its specificity is unknown.

Germline V lookup: CDR1 ENHRY, CDR2 SYGVKD. The CDR3 extends over 15 amino acids. Trimming stripped 4 bases from V and 0 bases from J, with 10 bases between. General study results and limits: Fewer N-insertions (relative to the roughly 730-donor mean) were reportedly seen in an Asian-associated ancestry cluster in a later analysis. Earlier analysis looked at TCR beta V segments, and most were productive about 90% or about 30% of the time. Some V segments, including TRBV6-2 and TRBV6-3, were excluded as indistinguishable.

Participants comprised healthy donors of bone marrow. The chain has TRBV10-3 and TRBJ2-4, with D possibly TRBD1 on 6 matching bases. This sequence originates from a woman between 50 and 59 years old in good health and CMV-seronegative. The source material was PBMCs. The CDR3: CAISGGHLAKNIQYF. CDR3 coding DNA: TGTGCCATCAGTGGGGGACACCTAGCCAAAAACATTCAGTACTTC.